A single sample gave rise to the 17 T cell receptor beta chains below, sequenced in a study of a mutant IDH1 vaccine in newly diagnosed glioma. These receptors' targets are unknown. Libraries were prepared by immunoSEQ multiplex PCR; TCRdb keeps only in-frame clonotypes and omits some of them. This sample has some 130,000 clones; about four fifths occur once, and the top ten carry 5% to 7%. The time point is: week 11, during vaccination. Each dose delivered 300 ug of mutant IDH1 20-mer peptide subcutaneously with imiquimod. This specimen consisted of PBMCs, obtained from a glioma patient whose treatment included an IDH1 peptide vaccine. The receptors were sampled from a man in his forties with glioma.

The V gene is TRBV7-9, the J gene TRBJ2-3, with 14 bases aligning to TRBD2. The CDR3 spans 14 residues. V shed 7 bases and J 8 bases; nucleotides not matched to a gene: 5. The germline V gene encodes CDR1 SEHNR and CDR2 FQNEAQ (reference sequence). The CDR3 nucleotides read TGTGCCAGCATCGGACTAGCGGGGGGAGGTACGCAGTATTTT. Translation: CASIGLAGGGTQYF. Full variable domain (remainder filled in from reference TRBV7-9 and TRBJ2-3): DTGVSQNPRHKITKRGQNVTFRCDPISEHNRLYWYRQTLGQGPEFLTYFQNEAQLEKSRLLSDRFSAERPKGSFSTLEIQRTEQGDSAMYLCASIGLAGGGTQYFGPGTRLTVL.

The gene calls are TRBV7-9 and TRBJ2-2, with a possible D match to TRBD1 (6 bases). Trimming stripped 5 bases from V and 0 bases from J, with 13 bases between. This CDR3 contains 16 residues. Germline V gives CDR1 SEHNR, CDR2 FQNEAQ (reference sequence). The CDR3 region has the DNA TGTGCCAGCAGCGCCACAGGGAGAGCGAACACCGGGGAGCTGTTTTTT. It specifies CASSATGRANTGELFF.

CDR3 sequence: CASSENRPGYTF. The CDR3 DNA sequence: TGTGCCAGCAGTGAGAACAGGCCCGGCTACACCTTC. The chain couples TRBV2 to TRBJ1-2; tentative D call: TRBD1 (5 bases). The germline V gene encodes CDR1 SNHLY and CDR2 FYNNEI. The CDR3 consists of 12 residues. V was clipped by 3 bases and J by 8 bases, with 10 bases between them.

The rearrangement uses TRBV7-9 and TRBJ2-5, with D possibly being TRBD1 (6 bases). This CDR3 region has 14 residues. The V gene's germline CDR1 is SEHNR and CDR2 FQNEAQ (reference sequence). Trimming shortened V by 5 bases and J by 0 bases, and 10 bases separated the two germline ends. The CDR3 sequence: CASSDGQYQETQYF. DNA for the CDR3: TGTGCCAGCAGCGACGGACAGTACCAAGAGACCCAGTACTTC.

The rearrangement links TRBV28 to TRBJ1-2, with D tentatively TRBD1 (6 bases). V gave up 11 bases and J gave up 2 bases, with 15 bases separating them. CDR3 size: 13 residues. Germline CDR1 MDHEN, CDR2 SYDVKM. CDR3 bases: TGTGCCTCCACCCAGGGGAGGAACTATGGCTACACCTTC. Amino acids: CASTQGRNYGYTF.

The chain carries TRBV7-3 and TRBJ2-3, with 14 bases identical to TRBD2. Germline assignment: CDR1 SGHTA and CDR2 FQGTGA. V was clipped by 4 bases and J by 4 bases; unmatched bases: 7. The CDR3 has 17 amino acids. The CDR3 protein is CASSSLGLAGGSDTQYF. DNA of the CDR3: TGTGCCAGCAGCTCCCTAGGACTAGCGGGAGGATCAGATACGCAGTATTTT.

This chain uses TRBV9 with TRBJ2-1; 9 bases line up with TRBD2. CDR1 and CDR2 (germline): SGDLS, YYNGEE. After removal of 0 bases from V and 5 bases from J, the junction contained 9 bases not matched to a gene. This CDR3 region has 17 residues. CDR3 sequence: CASSVGSSGRYNNEQFF. CDR3 DNA sequence: TGTGCCAGCAGCGTAGGGAGTAGCGGGAGATATAACAATGAGCAGTTCTTC.

The chain has TRBV19 and TRBJ2-7; D is perhaps TRBD2 (5 bases). Trimming stripped 1 base from V and 5 bases from J, with 15 bases between. The CDR3 sequence is 15 residues long. Germline CDR1 LNHDA, CDR2 SQIVND (reference sequence). The CDR3 coding sequence is TGTGCCAGTAGTATAGGAGGCAGACTAATGAACGAGCAGTACTTC. Its protein product is CASSIGGRLMNEQYF.

The V gene is TRBV6-4, the J gene TRBJ2-3, with a tentative D call TRBD1 (5 bases). Per germline, CDR1 MRHNA and CDR2 SNTAGT. V lost 3 bases and J lost 1, with 8 bases in between. The CDR3 covers 14 residues. CDR3: CASSELQGTDTQYF. Here the CDR3 DNA reads TGTGCCAGCAGTGAATTACAGGGCACAGATACGCAGTATTTT.

This chain joins TRBV18 and TRBJ2-5; D perhaps matches TRBD1 (5 bases). Per the germline V gene, CDR1 is KGHSH and CDR2 is LQKENI. The CDR3 spans 12 residues. V was shortened by 6 bases and J by 0 bases, with 5 bases between the two germline ends. CDR3 sequence (DNA): TGTGCCAGCTCGGACAACCAAGAGACCCAGTACTTC. Translated, it gives CASSDNQETQYF.

The genes are TRBV30 and TRBJ2-5, with D perhaps TRBD2 (7 bases). Germline V lookup: CDR1 GTSNPN, CDR2 SVGIG (reference sequence). This CDR3 has 15 residues. The V end was cut by 2 bases, the J end by 4 bases, with 17 bases between. This CDR3 reads CAWSPTRRGGETQYF. The CDR3 bases are TGTGCCTGGAGTCCCACAAGGAGGGGGGGAGAGACCCAGTACTTC.

The V gene is TRBV4-3, the J gene TRBJ2-5; 11 bases match TRBD2. Germline V gene lookup returns CDR1 LGHNA and CDR2 YSLEER. The CDR3 extends over 15 amino acids. V shed 3 bases and J 5 bases; nucleotides not matched to a gene: 5. CDR3 DNA sequence: TGCGCCAGCAGCCAGACCCCTAGCGGGGGGGAGACCCAGTACTTC. Residues: CASSQTPSGGETQYF.

The rearrangement joins TRBV30 to TRBJ2-6, with D unresolved. Trimming shortened V by 1 base and J by 2 bases, and 15 bases separated the two germline ends. The CDR3 covers 17 residues. Germline values: CDR1 GTSNPN, CDR2 SVGIG (reference sequence). CDR3 region: CAWSALLSLPGANVLTF. DNA of the CDR3: TGTGCCTGGAGTGCCCTTTTGTCCCTCCCTGGGGCCAACGTCCTGACTTTC.

This sequence joins TRBV6-5 and TRBJ1-5; D call uncertain. CDR3 length: 15 residues. Trimming cost V 0 bases and J 0 bases, with 6 bases left between them. In germline, CDR1 is MNHEY, CDR2 SVGAGI. This CDR3 reads CASSYSKVSNQPQHF. The CDR3 bases are TGTGCCAGCAGTTACTCGAAGGTTAGCAATCAGCCCCAGCATTTT.

This clone was recorded once. The CDR3 sequence: CAWSVGGGVNSPLHF. The CDR3 DNA sequence: TGTGCCTGGAGTGTTGGGGGGGGCGTGAATTCACCCCTCCACTTT. This rearrangement joins TRBV30 to TRBJ1-6; D is perhaps TRBD1 (6 bases). CDR3 length: 15 residues. V lost 0 bases to trimming and J lost 7 bases, with 13 bases between them. Germline CDR1 and CDR2: GTSNPN and SVGIG (reference sequence).

The CDR3, as DNA: TGTGCCAGCTCACCCCAGGGGGGGGTGGATCAGCCCCAGCATTTT. This gives the protein CASSPQGGVDQPQHF. The J gene is TRBJ1-5, the V gene TRBV18; TRBD1 aligns across 7 bases. Germline CDR1 and CDR2: KGHSH and LQKENI. V lost 3 bases, J lost 5 bases, and 7 bases stayed unmatched. This CDR3 region has 15 residues.

The chain combines TRBV29-1 with TRBJ1-4, with a possible D match to TRBD1 (6 bases). CDR3 length equals 15 residues. Germline-derived CDR1 and CDR2 are SQVTM and ANQGSEA. Between the trimmed V and J ends, which lost 5 bases and 0 bases, there was a span of 13 bases. The CDR3 nucleotides are TGCAGCGTTTCCACAGGGATTGCAACTAATGAAAAACTGTTTTTT. Translated, it gives CSVSTGIATNEKLFF.